This TCR beta chain appears in the sequencing data of a study of blood T cell repertoires in COVID-19. Whole-study context: Material from acute and convalescent COVID-19 was sourced from the United States, Italy and Spain. T cells, B-cell-depleted T cells, or PBMCs supplied cDNA or gDNA.

In the original analysis: Amplified reference gene primers provided the basis for estimating nucleated cell counts. Assay used: immunoSEQ multiplex PCR; TCRdb lists only in-frame clones, some missing. V and J calls and clone size are as listed in that table; D and trimming were resolved from the DNA. The table includes around 320,000 clones, roughly 87% detected once. The sequenced material came from peripheral blood. The TCR was taken from a man younger than 35 with active or convalescent COVID-19.

CDR3 sequence: CASKERGQEKLFF. The CDR3 DNA sequence: TGTGCCAGTAAGGAGAGGGGGCAAGAAAAACTGTTTTTT. The V and J genes are TRBV19 and TRBJ1-4; 7 bases are a match to TRBD1. CDR3 size: 13 residues. Per the germline V gene, CDR1 is LNHDA and CDR2 is SQIVND (reference sequence). Trimming took 7 bases from V and 8 from J; bases not matched to a gene: 7.